The present entry profiles one T cell receptor (beta chain) with its context. This sample stems from a study of blood T cell repertoires in COVID-19. Libraries were prepared by immunoSEQ multiplex PCR; TCRdb keeps only in-frame clonotypes and omits some of them. The data show approximately 70,000 clones, roughly 90% seen once. Between the trimmed V and J ends, which lost 6 bases and 4 bases, there was a span of 15 bases. The CDR3 is made up of 15 amino acids. CDR1 is MGHRA and CDR2 is YSYEKL in the germline V gene. The chain recombines TRBV4-1 with TRBJ2-2; tentative D call: TRBD2 (7 bases). The sequence was obtained from a human donor in a cohort sampled during active COVID-19. The sample comprised peripheral blood. This CDR3 reads CASRRGASSTGELFF. The CDR3 bases are TGCGCCAGCAGACGGGGGGCATCATCCACCGGGGAGCTGTTTTTT.